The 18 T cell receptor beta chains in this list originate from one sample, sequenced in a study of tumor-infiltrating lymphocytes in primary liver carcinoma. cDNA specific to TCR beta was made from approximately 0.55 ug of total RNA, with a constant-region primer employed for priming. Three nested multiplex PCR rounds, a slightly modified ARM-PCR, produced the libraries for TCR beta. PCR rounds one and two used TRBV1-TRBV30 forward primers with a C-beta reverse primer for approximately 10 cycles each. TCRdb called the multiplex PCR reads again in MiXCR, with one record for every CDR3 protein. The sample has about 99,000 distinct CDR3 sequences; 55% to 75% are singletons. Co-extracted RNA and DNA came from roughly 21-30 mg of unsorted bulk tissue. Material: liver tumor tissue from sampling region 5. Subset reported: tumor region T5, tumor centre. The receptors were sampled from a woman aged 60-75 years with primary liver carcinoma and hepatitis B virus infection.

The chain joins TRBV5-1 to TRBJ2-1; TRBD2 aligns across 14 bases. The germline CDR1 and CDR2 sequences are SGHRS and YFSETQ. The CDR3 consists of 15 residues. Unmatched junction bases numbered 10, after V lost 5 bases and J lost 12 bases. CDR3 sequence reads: CASRAGTSGSDGQFF. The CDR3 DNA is TGCGCCAGCAGGGCCGGGACTAGCGGGAGTGATGGGCAGTTCTTC.

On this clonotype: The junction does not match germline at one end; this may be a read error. The DNA of the CDR3 is TGTGCCAGCAGTTTGGGCACAATGAACACTGAAGCTTTCTTC. It encodes CASSLGTMNTEAFF. J is TRBJ1-1 and V is TRBV12-3 or TRBV12-4; no definite D call. The CDR3 contains 14 residues.

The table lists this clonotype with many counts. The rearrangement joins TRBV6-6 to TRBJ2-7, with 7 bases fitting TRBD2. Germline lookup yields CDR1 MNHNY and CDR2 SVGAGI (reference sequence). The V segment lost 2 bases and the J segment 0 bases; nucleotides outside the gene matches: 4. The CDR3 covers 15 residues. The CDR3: CASSYGRGGSYEQYF. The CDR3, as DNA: TGTGCCAGCAGTTACGGGCGCGGGGGCTCCTACGAGCAGTACTTC.

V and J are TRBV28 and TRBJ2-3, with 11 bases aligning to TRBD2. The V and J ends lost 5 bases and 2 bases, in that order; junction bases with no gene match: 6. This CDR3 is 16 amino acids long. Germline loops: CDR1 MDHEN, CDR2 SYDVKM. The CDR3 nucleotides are TGTGCCAGCAGTGTGACTAGCGGGAAGTTCACAGATACGCAGTATTTT. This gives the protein CASSVTSGKFTDTQYF.

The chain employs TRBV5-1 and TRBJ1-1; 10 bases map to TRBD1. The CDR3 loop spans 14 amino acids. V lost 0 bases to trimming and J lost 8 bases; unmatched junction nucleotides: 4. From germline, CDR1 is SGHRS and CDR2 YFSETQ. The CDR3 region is CASSLGQGAREAFF. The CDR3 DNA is TGCGCCAGCAGCTTGGGACAGGGGGCGAGGGAAGCTTTCTTT.

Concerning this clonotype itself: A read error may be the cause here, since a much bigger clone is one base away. CDR3 sequence: CASSDHASAGGREQYF. The DNA of the CDR3 is TGCGCCAGCAGTGACCACGCTTCAGCGGGAGGGCGTGAGCAGTACTTC. The rearrangement joins TRBV10-2 to TRBJ2-7; 10 bases line up with TRBD2. The V segment lost 3 bases and the J segment 7 bases; nucleotides outside the gene matches: 12. The CDR3 sequence is 16 residues long. Germline CDR1 WSHSY, CDR2 SAAADI.

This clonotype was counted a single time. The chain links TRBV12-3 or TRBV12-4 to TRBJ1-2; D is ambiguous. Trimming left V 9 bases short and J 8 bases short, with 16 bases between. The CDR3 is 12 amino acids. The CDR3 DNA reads TGTGCCAGTACCCGGTGGGAGAAAGGCTACACCTTC. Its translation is CASTRWEKGYTF.

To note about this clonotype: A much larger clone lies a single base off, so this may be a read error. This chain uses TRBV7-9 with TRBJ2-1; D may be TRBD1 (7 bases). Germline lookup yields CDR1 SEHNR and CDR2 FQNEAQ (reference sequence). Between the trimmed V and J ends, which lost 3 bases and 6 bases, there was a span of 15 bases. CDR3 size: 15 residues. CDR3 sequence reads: CASSLEGATGNEQFF. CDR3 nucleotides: TGTGCCAGCAGCTTGGAGGGGGCTACGGGCAATGAGCAGTTCTTC.

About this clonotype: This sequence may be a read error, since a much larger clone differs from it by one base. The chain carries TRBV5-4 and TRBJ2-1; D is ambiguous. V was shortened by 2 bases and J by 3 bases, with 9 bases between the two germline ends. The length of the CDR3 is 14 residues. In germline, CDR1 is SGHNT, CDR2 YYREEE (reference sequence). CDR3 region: CASSFRSSYNEQFF. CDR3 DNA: TGTGCCAGCAGCTTTCGGTCTAGCTACAATGAGCAGTTCTTC.

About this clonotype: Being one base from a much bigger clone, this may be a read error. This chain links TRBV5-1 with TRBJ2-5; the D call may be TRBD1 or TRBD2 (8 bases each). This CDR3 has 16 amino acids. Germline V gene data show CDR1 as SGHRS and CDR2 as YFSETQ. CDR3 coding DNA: TGCGTCAGCAGCGGAGCAGGGGGCGCGGGAGGAGAGACCCAGTACTTC. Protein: CVSSGAGGAGGETQYF.

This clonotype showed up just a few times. The CDR3 region has the DNA TGTGCCTGGAGGGGACTAGCGGGCCCGAGCTCCTACGAGCAGTACTTC. Translating it yields CAWRGLAGPSSYEQYF. The chain has TRBV30 and TRBJ2-7, with 12 bases fitting TRBD2. V was pared by 3 bases and J by 0 bases, with 6 bases of the junction left unmatched. The CDR3 runs to 16 residues. CDR1 is GTSNPN and CDR2 is SVGIG in the germline V gene (reference sequence).

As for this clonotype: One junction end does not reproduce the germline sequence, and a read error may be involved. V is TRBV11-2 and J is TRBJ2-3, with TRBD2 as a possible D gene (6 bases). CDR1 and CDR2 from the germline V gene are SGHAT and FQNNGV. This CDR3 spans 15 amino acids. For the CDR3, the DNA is TGTGCCAGCAGTCCTGTACAAGCGGGCCCAGATACGCAGTATTTC. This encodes CASSPVQAGPDTQYF.

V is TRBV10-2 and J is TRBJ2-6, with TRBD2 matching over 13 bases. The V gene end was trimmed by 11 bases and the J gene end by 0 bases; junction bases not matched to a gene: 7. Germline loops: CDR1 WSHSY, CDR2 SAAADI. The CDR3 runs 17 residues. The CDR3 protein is CASEGLAGFSGANVLTF. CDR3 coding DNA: TGCGCCTCCGAGGGACTAGCGGGGTTCTCTGGGGCCAACGTCCTGACTTTC.

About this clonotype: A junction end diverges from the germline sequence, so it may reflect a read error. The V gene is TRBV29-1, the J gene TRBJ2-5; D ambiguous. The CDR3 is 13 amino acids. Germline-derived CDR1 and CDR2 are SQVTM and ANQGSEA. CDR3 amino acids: CSTPLLGRETQCF. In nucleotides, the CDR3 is TGCAGCACACCTCTTCTTGGTAGAGAGACCCAATGCTTC.

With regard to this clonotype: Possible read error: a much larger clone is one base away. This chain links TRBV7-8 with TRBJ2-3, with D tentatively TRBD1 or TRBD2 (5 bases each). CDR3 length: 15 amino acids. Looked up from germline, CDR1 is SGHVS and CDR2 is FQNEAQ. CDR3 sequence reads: CASRLGARGTETQYF. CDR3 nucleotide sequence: TGTGCCAGCCGACTTGGGGCCCGGGGCACAGAAACGCAGTATTTT.

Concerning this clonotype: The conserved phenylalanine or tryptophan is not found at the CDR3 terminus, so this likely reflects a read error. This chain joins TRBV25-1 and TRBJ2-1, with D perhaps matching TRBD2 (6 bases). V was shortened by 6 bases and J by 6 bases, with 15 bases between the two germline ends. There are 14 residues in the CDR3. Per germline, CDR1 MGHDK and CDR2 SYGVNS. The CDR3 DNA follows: TGTGCCAGCAGACTCGGGGGAGAGGTCAATGAGCAGTTCGTC. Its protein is CASRLGGEVNEQFV.

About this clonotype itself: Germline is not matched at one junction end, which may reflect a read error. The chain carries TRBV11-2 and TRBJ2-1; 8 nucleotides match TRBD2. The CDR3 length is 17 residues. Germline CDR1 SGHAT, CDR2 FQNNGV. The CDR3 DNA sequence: TGTGCCAGCAGGAGGAGACTAACGGGAGGGCCGGGGGATGAACAGTTCTTC. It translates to CASRRRLTGGPGDEQFF.

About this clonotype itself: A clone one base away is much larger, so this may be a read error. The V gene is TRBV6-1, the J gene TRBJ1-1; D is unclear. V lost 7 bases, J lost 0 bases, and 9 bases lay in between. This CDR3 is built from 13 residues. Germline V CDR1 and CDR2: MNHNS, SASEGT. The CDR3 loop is CASIPRLNTEAFF. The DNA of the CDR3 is TGTGCCAGCATTCCGCGATTGAACACTGAAGCTTTCTTT.